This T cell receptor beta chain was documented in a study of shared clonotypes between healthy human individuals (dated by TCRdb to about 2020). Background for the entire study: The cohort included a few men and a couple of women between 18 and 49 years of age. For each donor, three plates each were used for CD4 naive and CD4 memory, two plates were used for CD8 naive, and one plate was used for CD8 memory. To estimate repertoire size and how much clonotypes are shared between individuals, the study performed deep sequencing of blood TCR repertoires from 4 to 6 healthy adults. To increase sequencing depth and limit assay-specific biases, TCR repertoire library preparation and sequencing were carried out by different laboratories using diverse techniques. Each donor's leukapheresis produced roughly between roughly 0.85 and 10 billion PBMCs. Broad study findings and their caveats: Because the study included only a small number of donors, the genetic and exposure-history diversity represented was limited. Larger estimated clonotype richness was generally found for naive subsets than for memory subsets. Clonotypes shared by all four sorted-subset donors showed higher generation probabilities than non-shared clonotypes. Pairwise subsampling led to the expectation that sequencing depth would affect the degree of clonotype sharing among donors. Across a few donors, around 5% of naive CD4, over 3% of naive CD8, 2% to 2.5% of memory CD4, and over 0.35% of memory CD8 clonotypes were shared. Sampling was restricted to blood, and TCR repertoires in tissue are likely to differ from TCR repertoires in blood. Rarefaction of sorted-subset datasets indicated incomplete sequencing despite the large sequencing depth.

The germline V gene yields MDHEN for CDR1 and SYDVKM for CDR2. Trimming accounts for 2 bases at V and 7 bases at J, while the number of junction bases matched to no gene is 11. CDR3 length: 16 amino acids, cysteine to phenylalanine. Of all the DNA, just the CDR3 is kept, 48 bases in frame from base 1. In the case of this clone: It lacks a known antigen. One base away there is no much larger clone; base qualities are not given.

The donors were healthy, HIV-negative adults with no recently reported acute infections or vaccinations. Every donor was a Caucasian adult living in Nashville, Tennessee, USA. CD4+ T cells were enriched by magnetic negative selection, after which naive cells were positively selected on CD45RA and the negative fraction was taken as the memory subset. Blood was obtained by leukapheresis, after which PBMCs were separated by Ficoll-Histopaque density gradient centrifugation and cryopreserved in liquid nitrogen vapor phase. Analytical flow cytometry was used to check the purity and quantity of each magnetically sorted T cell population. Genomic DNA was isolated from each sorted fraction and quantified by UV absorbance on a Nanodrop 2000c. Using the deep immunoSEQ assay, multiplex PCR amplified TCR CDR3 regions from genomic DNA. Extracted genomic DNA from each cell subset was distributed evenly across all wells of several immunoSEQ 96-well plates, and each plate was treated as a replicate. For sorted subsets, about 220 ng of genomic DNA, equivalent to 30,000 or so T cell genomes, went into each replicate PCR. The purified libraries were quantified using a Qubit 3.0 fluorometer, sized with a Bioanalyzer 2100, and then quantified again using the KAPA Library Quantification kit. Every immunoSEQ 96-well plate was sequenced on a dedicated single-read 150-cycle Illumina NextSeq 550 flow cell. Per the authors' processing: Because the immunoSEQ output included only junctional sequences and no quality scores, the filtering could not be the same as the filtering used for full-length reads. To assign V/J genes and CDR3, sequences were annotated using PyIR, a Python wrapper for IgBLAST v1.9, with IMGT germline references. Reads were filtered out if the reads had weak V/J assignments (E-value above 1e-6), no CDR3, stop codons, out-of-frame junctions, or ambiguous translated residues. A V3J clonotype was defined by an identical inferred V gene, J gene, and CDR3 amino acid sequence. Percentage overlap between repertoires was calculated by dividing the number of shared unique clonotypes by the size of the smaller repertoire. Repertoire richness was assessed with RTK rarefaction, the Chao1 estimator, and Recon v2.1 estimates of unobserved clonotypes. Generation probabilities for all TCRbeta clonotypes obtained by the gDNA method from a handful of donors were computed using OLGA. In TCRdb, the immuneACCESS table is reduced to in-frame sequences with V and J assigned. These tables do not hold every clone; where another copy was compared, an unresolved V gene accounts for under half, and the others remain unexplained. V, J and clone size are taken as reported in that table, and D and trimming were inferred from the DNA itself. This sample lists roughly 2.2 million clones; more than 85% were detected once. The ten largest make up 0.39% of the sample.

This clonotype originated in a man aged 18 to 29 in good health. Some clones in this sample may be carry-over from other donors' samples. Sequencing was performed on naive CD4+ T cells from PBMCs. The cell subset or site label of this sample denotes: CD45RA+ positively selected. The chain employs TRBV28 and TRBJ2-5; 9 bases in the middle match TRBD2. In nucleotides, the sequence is TGTGCCAGCAGTTTAGGGGGGGGACTAGCCCTTGGGACCCAGTACTTC. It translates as CASSLGGGLALGTQYF.